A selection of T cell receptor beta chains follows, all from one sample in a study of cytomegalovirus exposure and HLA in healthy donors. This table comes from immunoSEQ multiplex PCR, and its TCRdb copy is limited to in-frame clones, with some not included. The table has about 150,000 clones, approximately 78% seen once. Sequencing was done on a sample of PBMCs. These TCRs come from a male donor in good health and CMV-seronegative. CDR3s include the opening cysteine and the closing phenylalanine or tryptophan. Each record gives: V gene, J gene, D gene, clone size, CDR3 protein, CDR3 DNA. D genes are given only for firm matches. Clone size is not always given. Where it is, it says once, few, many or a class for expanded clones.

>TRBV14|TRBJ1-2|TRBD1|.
CASSQDLLLGGGFGYTF
TGTGCCAGCAGCCAAGATCTTCTACTAGGGGGCGGCTTTGGCTACACCTTC
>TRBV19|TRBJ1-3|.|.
CASSFLGNTIYF
TGTGCCAGTAGTTTTCTTGGAAACACCATATATTTT
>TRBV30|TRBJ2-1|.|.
CAWKTGGHTYNEQFF
TGTGCCTGGAAAACGGGGGGCCACACCTACAATGAGCAGTTCTTC
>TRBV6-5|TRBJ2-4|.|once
CASSPGGSKNIQYF
TGTGCCAGCAGCCCCGGAGGTAGCAAAAACATTCAGTACTTC
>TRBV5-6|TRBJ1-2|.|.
CASSLVGARTF
TGTGCCAGCAGCTTGGTGGGGGCGCGTACCTTC
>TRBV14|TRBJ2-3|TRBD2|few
CASSQVLAGDQVYF
TGTGCCAGCAGCCAAGTTTTAGCGGGGGACCAGGTGTATTTT
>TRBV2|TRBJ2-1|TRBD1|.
CANKEADRGKRDEQFF
TGTGCCAACAAGGAGGCGGACAGGGGGAAGAGAGATGAGCAGTTCTTC
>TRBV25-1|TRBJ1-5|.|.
CASSEYVTSQPQHF
TGTGCCAGCAGTGAATATGTCACATCCCAGCCCCAGCATTTT
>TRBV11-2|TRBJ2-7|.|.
CASSFTPRQLSYEQYF
TGTGCCAGCAGCTTTACCCCGAGACAACTCTCCTACGAGCAGTACTTC
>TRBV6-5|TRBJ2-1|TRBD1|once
CASSYSTGVDYNEQFF
TGTGCCAGCAGTTACTCGACAGGGGTAGATTACAATGAGCAGTTCTTC
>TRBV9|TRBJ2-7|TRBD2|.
CASSVSGTSGFYEQYF
TGTGCCAGCAGCGTTTCAGGGACTAGCGGTTTCTACGAGCAGTACTTC
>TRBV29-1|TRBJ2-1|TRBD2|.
CSVVGREGTYNEQFF
TGCAGCGTTGTGGGGCGGGAGGGCACCTACAATGAGCAGTTCTTC
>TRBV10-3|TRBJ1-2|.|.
CAISESGQGNYGYTF
TGTGCCATCAGTGAGTCAGGTCAGGGGAACTATGGCTACACCTTC
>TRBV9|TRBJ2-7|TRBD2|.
CASSVGLAGYEQYF
TGTGCCAGCAGCGTAGGGCTAGCGGGGTACGAGCAGTACTTC
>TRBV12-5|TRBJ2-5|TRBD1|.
CASGFTGQGLETQYF
TGTGCTAGTGGTTTCACGGGACAGGGATTAGAGACCCAGTACTTC
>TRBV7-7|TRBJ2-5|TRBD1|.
CASSLDRGQETQYF
TGTGCCAGCAGCTTGGACAGGGGACAAGAGACCCAGTACTTC
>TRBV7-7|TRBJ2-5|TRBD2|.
CASSLGVAGHQETQYF
TGTGCTAGCAGCTTAGGAGTAGCGGGGCACCAAGAGACCCAGTACTTC
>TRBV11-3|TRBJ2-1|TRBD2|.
CASSEGLADNEQFF
TGTGCCAGCAGCGAGGGACTAGCGGACAATGAGCAGTTCTTC
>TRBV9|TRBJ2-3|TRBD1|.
CASSLRQGPDTQYF
TGTGCCAGCAGCCTCAGACAGGGCCCAGATACGCAGTATTTT
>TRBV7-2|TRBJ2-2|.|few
CASSLRQDFTGELFF
TGTGCCAGCAGCTTAAGGCAGGACTTCACCGGGGAGCTGTTTTTT
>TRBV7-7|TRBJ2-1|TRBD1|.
CASSLGQGAPYNEQFF
TGTGCCAGCAGCTTAGGACAGGGGGCCCCCTACAATGAGCAGTTCTTC
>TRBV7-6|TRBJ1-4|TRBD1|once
CASSAYGRQGKNEKLFF
TGTGCCAGCAGCGCTTACGGCCGACAGGGAAAAAATGAAAAACTGTTTTTT
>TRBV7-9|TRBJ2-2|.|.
CASSLPQRTDNANTGELFF
TGTGCCAGCAGCTTACCCCAACGGACAGACAACGCGAACACCGGGGAGCTGTTTTTT
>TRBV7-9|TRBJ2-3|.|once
CASRGDPSTDTQYF
TGTGCCAGCAGGGGAGACCCTAGCACAGATACGCAGTATTTT
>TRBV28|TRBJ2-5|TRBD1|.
CASSPIRGTGQETQYF
TGTGCCAGCAGTCCGATACGTGGGACAGGGCAAGAGACCCAGTACTTC
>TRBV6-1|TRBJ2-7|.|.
CASSEIPRIIRGHEQYF
TGTGCCAGCAGTGAGATTCCACGGATAATACGAGGTCACGAGCAGTACTTC
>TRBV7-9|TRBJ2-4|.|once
CASSLKIAGKNIQYF
TGTGCCAGCAGCTTGAAAATCGCAGGGAAAAACATTCAGTACTTC
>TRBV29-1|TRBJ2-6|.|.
CSAKGGDPGANVLTF
TGCAGCGCCAAGGGCGGGGACCCTGGGGCCAACGTCCTGACTTTC
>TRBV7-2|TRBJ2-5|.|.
CASSSRDLGDFQETQYF
TGTGCCAGCAGCTCCCGAGATCTGGGGGACTTCCAAGAGACCCAGTACTTC
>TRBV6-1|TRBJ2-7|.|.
CASSEAGLPYEQYF
TGTGCCAGCAGTGAAGCCGGGTTGCCCTACGAGCAGTACTTC
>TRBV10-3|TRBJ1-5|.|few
CAISSRVSQPQHF
TGTGCCATCAGTTCCAGGGTTTCGCAGCCCCAGCATTTT
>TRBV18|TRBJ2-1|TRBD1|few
CASSPRTGGAENNEQFF
TGTGCCAGCTCACCAAGGACAGGGGGCGCGGAAAACAATGAGCAGTTCTTC
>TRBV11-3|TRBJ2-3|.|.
CASSGGASTDTQYF
TGTGCCAGCAGTGGTGGGGCTAGCACAGATACGCAGTATTTT
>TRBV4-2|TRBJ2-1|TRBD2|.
CASSQDGTSGTDEQFF
TGTGCCAGCAGCCAAGATGGGACTAGCGGGACCGATGAGCAGTTCTTC
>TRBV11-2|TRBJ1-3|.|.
CASSLRSQAGNTIYF
TGTGCCAGCAGCTTAAGAAGCCAGGCTGGAAACACCATATATTTT
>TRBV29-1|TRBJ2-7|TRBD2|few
CSVDLSGRGYEQYF
TGCAGCGTTGACCTTTCCGGGAGGGGCTACGAGCAGTACTTC
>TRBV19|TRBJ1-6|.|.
CASSQRGIGKPLHF
TGTGCCAGTAGTCAGCGGGGGATCGGGAAACCCCTCCACTTT
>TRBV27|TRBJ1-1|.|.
CASSFNPPAAFF
TGTGCCAGCAGTTTTAACCCCCCAGCGGCTTTCTTT
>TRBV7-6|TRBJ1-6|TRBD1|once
CASSHARDRGWNSPLHF
TGTGCCAGCTCCCACGCGCGGGACAGGGGTTGGAATTCACCCCTCCACTTT
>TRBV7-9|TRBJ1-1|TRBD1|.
CASSLLTGGDNTEAFF
TGTGCCAGCAGCTTACTTACAGGGGGTGATAACACTGAAGCTTTCTTT
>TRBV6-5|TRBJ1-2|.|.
CASSQGSDYTF
TGTGCCAGCAGCCAGGGGTCCGACTACACCTTC
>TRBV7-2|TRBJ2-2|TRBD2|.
CASRPTAGGTGELFF
TGTGCCAGCAGGCCGACCGCCGGGGGGACCGGGGAGCTGTTTTTT
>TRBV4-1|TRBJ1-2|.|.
CASSQLTAPGGYPF
TGCGCCAGCAGCCAACTGACAGCTCCGGGTGGCTACCCCTTC
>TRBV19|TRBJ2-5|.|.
CASSQWTGGSETQYF
TGTGCCAGTAGTCAGTGGACAGGAGGGTCCGAGACCCAGTACTTC
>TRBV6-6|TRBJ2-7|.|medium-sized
CASSYGVVLPYEQYF
TGTGCCAGCAGTTACGGAGTGGTGTTGCCCTACGAGCAGTACTTC
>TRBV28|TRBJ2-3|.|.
CASRSPGTDTQYF
TGTGCCAGCAGATCCCCGGGCACAGATACGCAGTATTTT
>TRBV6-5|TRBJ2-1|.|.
CASSLKDFDKQFF
TGTGCCAGCAGTTTGAAGGACTTCGACAAGCAGTTCTTC
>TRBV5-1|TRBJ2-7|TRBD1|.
CASSNGGTGGWYEQYF
TGCGCCAGCAGCAACGGAGGGACAGGGGGCTGGTACGAGCAGTACTTC